Listed below are T cell receptor beta chains from one sample, sequenced in a study of T cell repertoires in cytomegalovirus infection. The antigens these receptors bind are not known. Via MiXCR, TCRdb re-called the reads, giving one row per CDR3 protein. The table lists fewer than 850,000 distinct CDR3 sequences, around 29% of them singletons. The sequenced sample was cultured CD8+ T cells from PBMCs, obtained from culture after CMV antigen stimulation. These receptors were taken from a human donor in good health (CMV status not recorded). Some clones in this sample may be carry-over from other donors' samples. Each CDR3 is given with its conserved first and last residue. The D gene is left open where the match is weak. Size is omitted from some rows. Given values are once, few, many or a class for expanded clones.

j_call,clone_size,d_call,v_call,cdr3_aa,cdr3_nt
TRBJ2-3,few,NA,TRBV7-9,CASNPPLRGPDTQYF,TGTGCCAGCAACCCCCCTCTGCGGGGTCCAGATACGCAGTATTTT
TRBJ1-5,NA,TRBD1,TRBV7-2,CASSLPPPDRAGFSNQPQHF,TGTGCCAGCAGCTTACCTCCCCCTGACAGGGCGGGCTTTAGCAATCAGCCCCAGCATTTT
TRBJ1-5,once,NA,TRBV5-4,CASSLGGGSQHF,TGTGCCAGCAGCCTGGGTGGGGGCTCCCAGCATTTT
TRBJ1-2,NA,TRBD1,TRBV28,CASRYPKTTGTGGGIRGYTF,TGTGCCAGCAGATACCCTAAGACGACCGGGACAGGGGGCGGAATCCGTGGCTACACCTTC
TRBJ1-2,medium-sized,NA,TRBV7-2,CASSQTSWHYGYTF,TGTGCCAGCAGCCAGACAAGCTGGCACTATGGCTACACCTTC
TRBJ2-2,NA,NA,TRBV19,CASSIFWAGRSTGELFF,TGTGCCAGTAGTATTTTTTGGGCGGGGCGTAGCACCGGGGAGCTGTTTTTT
TRBJ1-1,few,NA,TRBV12-3/TRBV12-4,CASRNSSPEAFF,TGTGCCAGCAGGAATAGTAGCCCTGAAGCTTTCTTT
TRBJ2-1,NA,TRBD1,TRBV15,CATSREGQNNEQFF,TGTGCCACCAGCAGAGAGGGACAGAACAATGAGCAGTTCTTC
TRBJ2-1,NA,NA,TRBV6-1,CASSPRWQGVYNEQFF,TGTGCCAGCAGCCCTCGGTGGCAGGGAGTCTACAATGAGCAGTTCTTC
TRBJ1-2,NA,NA,TRBV29-1,CSVEDAQGPGYTF,TGCAGCGTTGAAGATGCCCAGGGGCCCGGCTACACCTTC
TRBJ2-1,few,TRBD2,TRBV6-2/TRBV6-3,CASSYSQLAGRYNEQFF,TGTGCCAGCAGTTACTCGCAACTAGCGGGGAGGTACAATGAGCAGTTCTTC
TRBJ2-1,many,NA,TRBV4-1,CASSPQESSYNEQFF,TGTGCCAGCAGTCCCCAAGAAAGCTCCTACAATGAGCAGTTCTTC
TRBJ1-2,many,NA,TRBV4-1,CASSQDYGQRNYGYTF,TGCGCCAGCAGCCAAGATTACGGGCAGCGGAACTATGGCTACACCTTC
TRBJ2-1,few,NA,TRBV5-1,CASSPAGAYNEQFF,TGCGCCAGCAGCCCAGCGGGCGCCTACAATGAGCAGTTCTTC
TRBJ2-1,NA,TRBD2,TRBV11-2,CASSLELLTAGGMNEQFF,TGTGCCAGCAGCTTAGAACTTTTAACAGCGGGGGGTATGAATGAGCAGTTCTTC
TRBJ2-7,NA,NA,TRBV12-3/TRBV12-4,CASSLVMDSPYEQYF,TGTGCCAGCAGTTTGGTTATGGACAGTCCCTACGAGCAGTACTTC
TRBJ1-4,many,NA,TRBV7-9,CASSFDRMGGKNEKLFF,TGTGCCAGCAGCTTTGACAGGATGGGCGGAAAAAATGAAAAACTGTTTTTT
TRBJ2-2,NA,NA,TRBV7-6,CASSLEGGHGELFF,TGTGCCAGCAGCTTAGAGGGGGGCCACGGGGAGCTGTTTTTT
TRBJ2-5,NA,NA,TRBV7-3,CASRPVGFGSRFGETQYF,TGTGCCAGCAGACCCGTTGGGTTTGGTAGCCGATTCGGAGAGACCCAGTACTTC
TRBJ2-3,many,TRBD2,TRBV20-1,CSAKTSGGAGSSTDTQYF,TGCAGTGCTAAAACTAGCGGGGGGGCCGGATCTAGCACAGATACGCAGTATTTT
TRBJ2-3,NA,TRBD1,TRBV6-4,CASSDSTGADMQYF,TGTGCCAGCAGTGACTCGACAGGGGCAGATATGCAGTATTTT
TRBJ1-2,NA,NA,TRBV4-2,CASSPTIGELLYGYTF,TGTGCCAGCAGCCCGACTATAGGGGAACTACTCTATGGCTACACCTTC
TRBJ1-1,many,NA,TRBV6-5,CASSYSAGGVTEAFF,TGTGCCAGCAGTTACTCAGCGGGGGGCGTCACTGAAGCTTTCTTT
TRBJ1-2,NA,NA,TRBV29-1,CSVVGANYGYTF,TGCAGCGTTGTCGGAGCTAACTATGGCTACACCTTC
TRBJ2-5,NA,TRBD2,TRBV11-2,CASSPTRGGSGVQETQYF,TGTGCCAGCAGCCCCACTCGCGGGGGTAGCGGCGTTCAAGAGACCCAGTACTTC